Shown below are 16 T cell receptor beta chains from a single sample sequenced in a study of blood T cell repertoires in COVID-19. Measured with immunoSEQ multiplex PCR; TCRdb has only the in-frame clones, and not every one. The data hold a few hundred thousand clones, with about 88% observed a single time. The sequenced material came from PBMCs or T cells enriched from blood (not recorded which). These receptors came from a woman younger than 45 who had been exposed to COVID-19.

For this clone: Additional DNA sequences in this sample encode the identical CDR3. This chain links TRBV3-1 (or the pseudogene TRBV3-2) with TRBJ2-3; TRBD1 matches at 7 bases. V dropped 1 base and J dropped 1; count of bases not matched to a gene: 2. Germline V CDR1 and CDR2: LGHDT, YNNKEL (reference sequence). The CDR3 runs 15 residues. In DNA, the CDR3 is TGTGCCAGCAGCCAAGGGCAGGGGGGCACAGATACGCAGTATTTT. Translating it yields CASSQGQGGTDTQYF.

The chain has TRBV4-2 and TRBJ1-4; 9 positions agree with TRBD1. The CDR3 consists of 15 residues. Losses at the gene ends were 4 bases for V and 4 bases for J; bases not matched to a gene: 4. Germline V gene lookup returns CDR1 LGHNA and CDR2 YNFKEQ. The CDR3 DNA follows: TGTGCCAGCAGCCCACAGGGGGCTGATAATGAAAAACTGTTTTTT. It encodes CASSPQGADNEKLFF.

This chain joins TRBV5-1 and TRBJ1-5, with unresolved D. The CDR3 length is 15 residues. The V gene's germline CDR1 is SGHRS and CDR2 YFSETQ. V shed 1 base and J shed 7 bases, with 15 bases lying between them. The CDR3 loop reads CASSLFPGDWQPQHF. Here the CDR3 DNA reads TGCGCCAGCAGCTTGTTTCCGGGAGATTGGCAGCCCCAGCATTTT.

This chain uses TRBV21-1 with TRBJ1-2; the D call TRBD1 from the table was never checked on the DNA. TRBV21-1 is shown as a pseudogene. The CDR3 has 19 residues. CDR3 sequence: CASSRRWGTGEARGYGYTF. Written as DNA, the CDR3 is TGTGCCAGCAGCAGACGATGGGGGACAGGGGAAGCCAGGGGCTATGGCTACACCTTC.

The genes are TRBV2 and TRBJ1-6; a possible D gene is TRBD1 (5 bases). The CDR3 is 16 amino acids. From germline, CDR1 is SNHLY and CDR2 FYNNEI. V lost 4 bases, J lost 7 bases, and 17 bases lay in between. The CDR3 DNA sequence: TGTGCCAGCAGTGTTGGCGGGGGTGCGGGGAATTCACCCCTCCACTTT. Residues: CASSVGGGAGNSPLHF.

This clone was recorded only once. V is TRBV10-3 and J is TRBJ2-7; 13 bases are shared with TRBD2. CDR3 length: 17 amino acids. The J segment lost 7 bases and the V segment lost 4 bases, leaving 13 bases of the junction unmatched. Germline CDR1 ENHRY, CDR2 SYGVKD. CDR3 DNA sequence: TGTGCCATCAGTGGCGAACCGGGACTAGCGGGGTCGCGTGAGCAGTACTTC. It is translated as CAISGEPGLAGSREQYF.

In nucleotides, the CDR3 is TGTGCCACCAGCTGGGACAGTGCTCAAGAGACCCAGTACTTC. This sequence encodes CATSWDSAQETQYF. J is TRBJ2-5 and V is TRBV15; TRBD1 agrees at 7 bases. CDR1 is LNHNV, CDR2 YYDKDF, per germline (reference sequence). The CDR3 consists of 14 residues. V trimming: 5 bases; J trimming: 2 bases; junction bases outside the gene matches: 5.

The chain links TRBV5-1 to TRBJ2-7; 8 nucleotides match TRBD1. There are 13 residues in the CDR3. Germline CDR1 and CDR2: SGHRS and YFSETQ. V shed 4 bases, J shed 6 bases, and the junction held 6 bases outside the gene matches. The CDR3 nucleotides read TGCGCCAGCAGCCGGACAGGGATGAGCGAGCAGTACTTC. It translates to CASSRTGMSEQYF.

CDR3 sequence reads: CAWSVLAGGISTDTQYF. For the CDR3, the DNA is TGTGCCTGGAGTGTCCTGGCGGGGGGGATAAGCACAGATACGCAGTATTTT. The chain joins TRBV30 to TRBJ2-3; the match to TRBD2 covers 9 bases. Germline V gene lookup returns CDR1 GTSNPN and CDR2 SVGIG (reference sequence). The CDR3 consists of 17 residues. V gave up 0 bases and J gave up 0 bases; unmatched junction bases: 7. Complete variable domain (other parts from reference TRBV30 and TRBJ2-3): SQTIHQWPATLVQPVGSPLSLECTVEGTSNPNLYWYRQAAGRGLQLLFYSVGIGQISSEVPQNLSASRPQDRQFILSSKKLLLSDSGFYLCAWSVLAGGISTDTQYFGPGTRLTVL.

CDR3 loop: CASSPLEEYEQYF. In DNA form, the CDR3 reads TGCGCCAGCAGCCCCCTTGAGGAATACGAGCAGTACTTC. V usage is TRBV4-1 and J usage is TRBJ2-7; D is undetermined. This CDR3 region has 13 residues. CDR1 MGHRA and CDR2 YSYEKL come from the germline V gene. Trimming cost V 4 bases and J 4 bases, with 11 bases left between them.

This chain connects TRBV21-1 to TRBJ2-3; the table's D call, TRBD1, was not checked against the DNA. TRBV21-1 is a documented pseudogene. The CDR3 runs to 16 residues. In nucleotides, the CDR3 is TGTGCCAGCAGCAAGGGGTGGGACAGGGCGGCAGATACGCAGTATTTT. It specifies CASSKGWDRAADTQYF.

This clone has a single count. In DNA, the CDR3 is TGTGCCAGCAGCCAAGATTCCGGGACAGGGGTGGCCCAGCATTTT. It codes for CASSQDSGTGVAQHF. This chain links TRBV3-1 (or the pseudogene TRBV3-2) with TRBJ1-5, with 10 positions matching TRBD1. Germline-derived CDR1 and CDR2 are LGHDT and YNNKEL (reference sequence). The CDR3 length is 15 residues. J lost 11 bases, V lost 0 bases, and 7 bases had no gene match.

This chain joins TRBV7-2 and TRBJ1-5; TRBD1 matches 11 bases. J was trimmed by 7 bases and V by 5 bases; bases with no gene match: 10. CDR1 SGHTA and CDR2 FQGNSA come from the germline V gene. This CDR3 has 16 residues. Here the CDR3 reads CASSPSPGQGGQPQHF. The DNA of the CDR3 is TGTGCCAGCAGCCCTTCGCCGGGACAGGGGGGCCAGCCCCAGCATTTT.

This clone occurred a few times. The chain combines TRBV4-1 with TRBJ1-2; TRBD1 matches 10 bases. V lost 3 bases and J lost 7; bases outside the gene matches: 11. CDR1 and CDR2 (germline): MGHRA, YSYEKL. The CDR3 runs to 16 residues. The CDR3 sequence is CASSQPRQGARCGYTF. The CDR3 bases are TGCGCCAGCAGCCAGCCCCGACAGGGGGCGCGCTGTGGCTACACCTTC.

The chain employs TRBV30 and TRBJ2-6, with 9 bases that match TRBD1. CDR1 is GTSNPN, CDR2 SVGIG, per germline (reference sequence). The CDR3 sequence is 18 residues long. Trimming cost V 2 bases and J 2 bases; bases outside gene matches: 10. CDR3 sequence reads: CAWSSPGQGIPGANVLTF. DNA for the CDR3: TGTGCCTGGAGTTCTCCGGGACAGGGAATTCCTGGGGCCAACGTCCTGACTTTC.

This clone was detected once. The V call is TRBV4-1, the J call TRBJ1-3, with D tentatively TRBD1 (5 bases). This CDR3 contains 15 residues. Looked up from germline, CDR1 is MGHRA and CDR2 is YSYEKL. Between the trimmed V and J ends, which lost 0 bases and 2 bases, there was a span of 8 bases. CDR3 region: CASSQDARAGNTIYF. CDR3 coding DNA: TGCGCCAGCAGCCAAGACGCCAGGGCTGGAAACACCATATATTTT.